These T cell receptor beta chains were read from a single sample in a study of shared clonotypes between healthy human individuals. Only in-frame clones appear in the TCRdb table, and some are missing; sequencing was by immunoSEQ multiplex PCR. This table holds roughly 650,000 clones, 95% to 97% found once. The sample taken for sequencing was naive CD8+ T cells sorted from blood. These receptors originate from a woman younger than 45 in good health. CDR3s include the opening cysteine and the closing phenylalanine or tryptophan. Fields, in order: J gene, clone size, V gene, D gene, CDR3 protein, CDR3 DNA. A D gene is named only where the DNA matches it firmly. Not every row has a clone size; where given, it reads once, few, many or a size class.

J: TRBJ2-1
size: NA
V: TRBV4-1
D: TRBD1
CDR3: CASSQGDRLNNEQFF
DNA: TGCGCCAGCAGCCAAGGGGACAGGCTTAACAATGAGCAGTTCTTC

J: TRBJ1-1
size: NA
V: TRBV6-6
D: NA
CDR3: CASRPFLGGTEAFF
DNA: TGTGCCAGCAGACCCTTTTTAGGAGGGACTGAAGCTTTCTTT

J: TRBJ2-1
size: NA
V: TRBV5-1
D: NA
CDR3: CASSLRSFNEQFF
DNA: TGCGCCAGCAGCCTAAGGAGTTTCAATGAGCAGTTCTTC

J: TRBJ2-7
size: NA
V: TRBV5-1
D: TRBD2
CDR3: CASRLAGSYEQYF
DNA: TGCGCCAGCAGGCTAGCGGGGTCTTACGAGCAGTACTTC

J: TRBJ2-3
size: NA
V: TRBV28
D: NA
CDR3: CASSHGTLGLDTQYF
DNA: TGTGCCAGCAGCCACGGGACCCTCGGTTTAGATACGCAGTATTTT

J: TRBJ2-1
size: NA
V: TRBV28
D: NA
CDR3: CASSLSAGREQFF
DNA: TGTGCCAGCAGTTTATCTGCGGGGCGCGAGCAGTTCTTC

J: TRBJ2-7
size: NA
V: TRBV5-1
D: NA
CDR3: CASSQNWGQVYEQYF
DNA: TGCGCCAGCAGCCAAAACTGGGGGCAGGTTTACGAGCAGTACTTC

J: TRBJ2-7
size: NA
V: TRBV29-1
D: NA
CDR3: CSVRQTSSYEQYF
DNA: TGCAGCGTCCGACAGACTAGCTCCTACGAGCAGTACTTC

J: TRBJ1-1
size: NA
V: TRBV6-5
D: NA
CDR3: CASSSLQGITEAFF
DNA: TGTGCCAGCAGTTCGCTACAGGGCATCACTGAAGCTTTCTTT

J: TRBJ2-7
size: NA
V: TRBV5-1
D: TRBD1
CDR3: CASSFDRGAYEQYF
DNA: TGCGCCAGCAGCTTCGACAGGGGGGCCTACGAGCAGTACTTC

J: TRBJ2-3
size: NA
V: TRBV2
D: NA
CDR3: CASSEQATLALDTQYF
DNA: TGTGCCAGCAGTGAACAGGCGACCCTGGCTTTAGATACGCAGTATTTT

J: TRBJ2-1
size: NA
V: TRBV28
D: NA
CDR3: CASSSHPAWSVGNNEQFF
DNA: TGTGCCAGCAGTTCCCACCCCGCGTGGAGCGTGGGGAACAATGAGCAGTTCTTC

J: TRBJ1-1
size: NA
V: TRBV5-6
D: NA
CDR3: CASSSPSGIGTEAFF
DNA: TGTGCCAGCAGCTCGCCTTCAGGGATCGGCACTGAAGCTTTCTTT

J: TRBJ2-7
size: NA
V: TRBV6-1
D: NA
CDR3: CASSEYLSYEQYF
DNA: TGTGCCAGCAGTGAATATTTGTCCTACGAGCAGTACTTC

J: TRBJ1-1
size: once
V: TRBV5-1
D: NA
CDR3: CASSPTDRGRNTEAFF
DNA: TGCGCCAGCAGCCCGACTGACAGAGGTAGGAACACTGAAGCTTTCTTT

J: TRBJ2-7
size: NA
V: TRBV6-1
D: NA
CDR3: CASNGQSSYEQYF
DNA: TGTGCCAGCAACGGACAAAGCTCCTACGAGCAGTACTTC

J: TRBJ2-2
size: NA
V: TRBV9
D: TRBD2
CDR3: CASSPRTSGNTGELFF
DNA: TGTGCCAGCAGCCCGCGGACTAGCGGGAACACCGGGGAGCTGTTTTTT

J: TRBJ2-1
size: once
V: TRBV28
D: NA
CDR3: CASKGGYNEQFF
DNA: TGTGCCAGCAAAGGAGGTTACAATGAGCAGTTCTTC

J: TRBJ2-3
size: NA
V: TRBV19
D: NA
CDR3: CASSPRSGLSRYTQYF
DNA: TGTGCCAGTAGTCCGCGGTCCGGACTTTCAAGATATACGCAGTATTTT

J: TRBJ1-5
size: NA
V: TRBV28
D: NA
CDR3: CASTPGGLGQPQHF
DNA: TGTGCCAGCACCCCGGGGGGGCTTGGGCAGCCCCAGCATTTT

J: TRBJ2-3
size: NA
V: TRBV7-8
D: NA
CDR3: CASRFVGGLSTDTQYF
DNA: TGTGCCAGCAGATTCGTCGGTGGGCTCAGCACAGATACGCAGTATTTT

J: TRBJ1-1
size: NA
V: TRBV2
D: NA
CDR3: CASSGWAGPTEAFF
DNA: TGTGCCAGCAGTGGTTGGGCAGGGCCCACTGAAGCTTTCTTT

J: TRBJ1-4
size: NA
V: TRBV7-9
D: NA
CDR3: CASIRGEEKLFF
DNA: TGTGCCAGCATCCGGGGTGAGGAAAAACTGTTTTTT

J: TRBJ1-5
size: NA
V: TRBV15
D: NA
CDR3: CATSRDWSEGRNQPQHF
DNA: TGTGCCACCAGCAGAGATTGGTCCGAAGGGAGGAATCAGCCCCAGCATTTT

J: TRBJ2-5
size: NA
V: TRBV28
D: TRBD1
CDR3: CASSKDREGQETQYF
DNA: TGTGCCAGCAGTAAAGACAGGGAAGGTCAAGAGACCCAGTACTTC

J: TRBJ2-7
size: NA
V: TRBV11-2
D: TRBD2
CDR3: CASSLAGGSYEQYF
DNA: TGTGCCAGCAGTCTAGCGGGAGGCTCCTACGAGCAGTACTTC

J: TRBJ2-7
size: NA
V: TRBV28
D: NA
CDR3: CASCGDSYEQYF
DNA: TGTGCCAGCTGTGGTGACTCCTACGAGCAGTACTTC

J: TRBJ2-3
size: NA
V: TRBV7-6
D: TRBD2
CDR3: CASSLLAGGGTDTQYF
DNA: TGTGCCAGCAGCTTATTAGCGGGAGGGGGAACAGATACGCAGTATTTT

J: TRBJ2-7
size: NA
V: TRBV13
D: NA
CDR3: CASTLRGSWDEQYF
DNA: TGTGCCAGCACCCTCAGAGGGAGCTGGGACGAGCAGTACTTC

J: TRBJ2-2
size: once
V: TRBV19
D: NA
CDR3: CASRVTGELFF
DNA: TGTGCCAGTAGGGTCACCGGGGAGCTGTTTTTT

J: TRBJ2-1
size: NA
V: TRBV4-1
D: TRBD2
CDR3: CASSLSGLASGNEQFF
DNA: TGCGCCAGCAGCCTTTCGGGACTAGCGAGCGGGAATGAGCAGTTCTTC

J: TRBJ2-7
size: once
V: TRBV13
D: TRBD2
CDR3: CASSAQSRLRGDYEQYF
DNA: TGTGCCAGCAGCGCCCAATCCCGGCTTCGGGGGGACTACGAGCAGTACTTC

J: TRBJ2-7
size: NA
V: TRBV7-3
D: TRBD2
CDR3: CASSPLGGSNDEQYF
DNA: TGTGCCAGCAGCCCCTTGGGGGGGAGTAACGACGAGCAGTACTTC

J: TRBJ1-2
size: NA
V: TRBV29-1
D: NA
CDR3: CSVDGIDGYTF
DNA: TGCAGCGTTGACGGGATCGATGGCTACACCTTC

J: TRBJ2-7
size: NA
V: TRBV19
D: NA
CDR3: CASSIDLESRGQYF
DNA: TGTGCCAGTAGTATAGATCTGGAGAGTCGTGGGCAGTACTTC

J: TRBJ2-1
size: NA
V: TRBV2
D: TRBD2
CDR3: CASSEGAGAYNEQFF
DNA: TGTGCCAGCAGTGAAGGAGCGGGAGCCTACAATGAGCAGTTCTTC

J: TRBJ1-1
size: NA
V: TRBV9
D: NA
CDR3: CASSPQHGIGTEAFF
DNA: TGTGCCAGCAGCCCACAACACGGCATAGGTACTGAAGCTTTCTTT

J: TRBJ1-1
size: NA
V: TRBV11-2
D: NA
CDR3: CASSFGWGGEAFF
DNA: TGTGCCAGCAGCTTCGGATGGGGAGGTGAAGCTTTCTTT